The clone carrying this T cell receptor (beta chain) was recorded once. V dropped 5 bases and J dropped 6 bases, with 12 bases sitting between them. The germline V gene has CDR1 SGHAT and CDR2 FQNNGV. This CDR3 region has 13 residues. The data were taken from a study of technical replicates of blood from several donors. Sequencing used immunoSEQ multiplex PCR; TCRdb keeps in-frame clones, though not all of them. Seen here are more than 65,000 clones, 95% to 97% observed once, and the top ten hold just over 0.3%. Sequencing used T cells isolated from PBMCs. The V and J genes are TRBV11-2 and TRBJ2-3, with D tentatively TRBD2 (5 bases). This clonotype was obtained from a human donor in good health. The DNA for the CDR3 is TGTGCCAGCAGCCTACGGCGGGCCGATACGCAGTATTTT. Protein sequence: CASSLRRADTQYF.